This TCR beta chain was captured by sequencing in a study of Tregs in tolerant kidney transplant recipients. The CDR3 spans 16 residues. Germline CDR1 and CDR2: KGHSH and LQKENI. V shed 3 bases and J 2 bases; nucleotides not matched to a gene: 5. Concerning this clone: Its specificity is unknown.

Points from the study as a whole: No direct test of biological reproducibility was done here. The small number of patients limits these findings pending further validation. Expanding Tregs on activated donor B cells appeared to best identify donor-specific TCRbeta clones.

This table comes from immunoSEQ multiplex PCR, and its TCRdb copy is limited to in-frame clones, with some not included. The repertoire holds tens of thousands of clones, 93% seen once, with about 1.5% in the top ten. Recipients received nonmyeloablative bone marrow transplants from related graft donors, with transient mixed chimerism. Thawed PBMCs were FACS-sorted into unstimulated CD4+CD25+CD127- regulatory T cells, CD4+CD25- non-regulatory cells, CD4 and CD8 cells. The chain carries TRBV18 and TRBJ2-7, with 12 bases lining up with TRBD1. The source is a human patient who received a combined kidney and bone marrow transplant. Some of these T cells may belong to the graft donor. The sequencing here drew on CD4+ T cells from blood (PBMCs), taken 12 months after the transplant. CDR3 in amino acids: CASSPTGTGGPYEQYF. CDR3 nucleotides: TGTGCCAGCTCACCCACCGGGACAGGGGGCCCCTACGAGCAGTACTTC.